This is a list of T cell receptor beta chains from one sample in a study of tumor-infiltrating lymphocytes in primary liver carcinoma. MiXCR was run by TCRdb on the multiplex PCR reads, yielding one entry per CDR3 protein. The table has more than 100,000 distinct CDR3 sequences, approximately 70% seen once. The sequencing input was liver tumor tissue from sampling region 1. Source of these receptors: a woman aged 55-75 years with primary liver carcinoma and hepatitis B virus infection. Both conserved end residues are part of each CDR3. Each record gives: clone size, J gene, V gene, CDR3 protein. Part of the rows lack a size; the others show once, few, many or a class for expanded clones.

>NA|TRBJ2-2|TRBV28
CASRLQGANTGELFF
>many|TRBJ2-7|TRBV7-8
CASSLDRVGEQYF
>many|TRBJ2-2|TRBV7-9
CASSSTGELFF
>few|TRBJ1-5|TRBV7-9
CVSSRAGRAGPQPQHF
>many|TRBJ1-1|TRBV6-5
CASSPHGSSMNTEAFF
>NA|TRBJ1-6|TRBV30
CAWSVLNWGSPLHF
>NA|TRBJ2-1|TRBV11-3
CAGSLGISGKLEHFF
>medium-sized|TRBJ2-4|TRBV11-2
CASRTDRNVNIQYF
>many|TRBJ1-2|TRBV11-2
CASSLDPTYGYTF
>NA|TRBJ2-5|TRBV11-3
CASIFSGFQETQYF
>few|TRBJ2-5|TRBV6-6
CASSLGGSGKQETQYF
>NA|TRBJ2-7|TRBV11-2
CVSGQASEQYF
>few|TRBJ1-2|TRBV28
CASSSHRPGQADGYTF
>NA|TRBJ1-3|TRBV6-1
CAFKRVDSGNTIYF
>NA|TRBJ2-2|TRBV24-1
CATSDGGGPNTGELFF
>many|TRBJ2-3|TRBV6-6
CAARGSTDTQYF
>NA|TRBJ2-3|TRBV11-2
CDSSLGLAGGMSVTDTQYF
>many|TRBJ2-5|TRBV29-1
CSVKYQETQYF
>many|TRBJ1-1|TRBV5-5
CASSREFNTEAFF
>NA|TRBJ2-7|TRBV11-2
CASSLVGVDYKQYF
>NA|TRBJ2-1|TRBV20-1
CIARITGSGRKEEQFF
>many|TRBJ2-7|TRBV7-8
CASSLRGLSGGSSYEQYF
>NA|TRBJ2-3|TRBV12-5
CASGLGPGGTDTQYF
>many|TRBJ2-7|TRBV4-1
CASSQGYSGPTYEQYF
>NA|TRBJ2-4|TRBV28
CACSHRGIYALVDIQYF
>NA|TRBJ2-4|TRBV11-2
CVSSLGSGSTSYIQYF
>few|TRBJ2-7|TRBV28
CASTLAGRVHEQYF
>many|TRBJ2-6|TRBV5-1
CASSLYLTGSSGANVLTF
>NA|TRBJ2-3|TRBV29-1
CSIERAERTDIQYF
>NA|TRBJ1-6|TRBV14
CAISQDSGRSPLHF
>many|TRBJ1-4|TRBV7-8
CASSPGTTNEKLFF
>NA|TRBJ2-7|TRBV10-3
CAIMLEGRYEQYF
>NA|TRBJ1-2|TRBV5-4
CASSTGTDYGHTF